These 25 T cell receptor beta chains came from one sample sequenced in a study of T-cell memory formation after mild COVID-19. TCRdb ran MiXCR on the 5' RACE reads and lists one entry per CDR3 protein. The sample lists around 370,000 distinct CDR3 sequences, 20% to 25% occurring once. The specimen sequenced was PBMCs or a T cell subset sorted from them (not recorded which). These receptors all come from an adult woman who had mild COVID-19 (a few samples of this study predate the infection). Cell type and time point are not known.

The sample holds a few counts of this clonotype. The V gene is TRBV9, the J gene TRBJ2-3; TRBD1 aligns across 7 bases. With V trimmed by 0 bases and J by 0 bases, 4 bases remained unmatched. Per the germline V gene, CDR1 is SGDLS and CDR2 is YYNGEE. The CDR3 runs 16 residues. For the CDR3, the DNA is TGTGCCAGCAGCGTAGGAACAGGGGCTAGCACAGATACGCAGTATTTT. Translated, it gives CASSVGTGASTDTQYF.

The CDR3 is CSVVVPSGGYTF. The CDR3 nucleotides read TGCAGCGTTGTTGTCCCCTCGGGTGGCTACACCTTC. The chain carries TRBV29-1 and TRBJ1-2; D gene ambiguous. V lost 4 bases, J lost 7 bases, and 13 bases lay in between. The germline V gene has CDR1 SQVTM and CDR2 ANQGSEA. The CDR3 totals 12 residues.

Comment on this clonotype: A junction boundary mismatches the germline segment, possibly from a read error. V gene TRBV11-3 combines with J gene TRBJ1-1; perhaps TRBD1 as D (5 bases). There are 14 residues in the CDR3. Germline V gives CDR1 SGHNT, CDR2 YENEEA. The CDR3, as DNA: TGTGCCAGCAGCGTAGAGGGGAGCGGGGCTGAAGCTTTCTTT. Its protein is CASSVEGSGAEAFF.

This clonotype has a handful of counts. The V gene is TRBV12-3 or TRBV12-4, the J gene TRBJ2-7, with D possibly TRBD2 on 5 matching bases. The CDR3 sequence is 13 residues long. V was clipped by 6 bases and J by 2 bases, with 11 bases between them. This CDR3 is CASSRAEPYEQYF. The CDR3 DNA follows: TGTGCCAGCAGCCGAGCGGAGCCCTACGAGCAGTACTTC.

The chain uses TRBV7-3 and TRBJ2-3; 7 nucleotides line up with TRBD2. The CDR3 loop spans 15 amino acids. The V and J ends lost 4 bases and 0 bases, in that order; junction bases with no gene match: 4. CDR1 and CDR2 (germline): SGHTA, FQGTGA. CDR3 DNA: TGTGCCAGCAGCTCCATAGCGGGTAGCACAGATACGCAGTATTTT. Encoded protein: CASSSIAGSTDTQYF.

The chain links TRBV7-3 to TRBJ2-1, with 11 bases fitting TRBD2. The CDR3 consists of 15 residues. V lost 6 bases, J lost 6 bases, and 7 bases stayed unmatched. The germline gives CDR1 SGHTA, CDR2 FQGTGA. CDR3 coding DNA: TGTGCCAGCAGGAAGAATAGCGGGGGGGCCAATGAGCAGTTCTTC. This translates into CASRKNSGGANEQFF. Based on the CDR3 plus reference TRBV7-3 and TRBJ2-1, the full variable domain is GAGVSQTPSNKVTEKGKYVELRCDPISGHTALYWYRQSLGQGPEFLIYFQGTGAADDSGLPNDRFFAVRPEGSVSTLKIQRTERGDSAVYLCASRKNSGGANEQFFGPGTRLTVL.

This chain uses TRBV21-1 with TRBJ1-2; the tabulated D call, TRBD1, remains unverified against the DNA. TRBV21-1 is labeled a pseudogene. The length of the CDR3 is 14 residues. CDR3 in amino acids: CASSTWDRIHGYTF. CDR3 in DNA: TGTGCCAGCAGTACCTGGGACAGAATCCATGGCTACACCTTC.

V usage is TRBV7-9 and J usage is TRBJ1-2; possibly TRBD1 for D (5 bases). This CDR3 comprises 11 residues. V lost 4 bases and J lost 6, with 6 bases in between. CDR1 is SEHNR and CDR2 is FQNEAQ in the germline V gene (reference sequence). The CDR3 coding sequence is TGTGCCAGCAGCTGGGGGAATGGCTACACCTTC. Protein: CASSWGNGYTF.

This clonotype was counted many times. The chain employs TRBV29-1 and TRBJ2-1, with 7 bases lining up with TRBD1. Germline values: CDR1 SQVTM, CDR2 ANQGSEA. The CDR3 runs to 13 residues. V shed 7 bases and J 2 bases; nucleotides not matched to a gene: 5. The CDR3, as DNA: TGCAGCGGACATGACAGGGCCTACAATGAGCAGTTCTTC. It specifies CSGHDRAYNEQFF.

This clonotype was picked up a small number of times. This chain uses TRBV5-1 with TRBJ1-4; the match to TRBD1 covers 7 bases. Germline-derived CDR1 and CDR2 are SGHRS and YFSETQ. V lost 4 bases and J lost 4; bases outside the gene matches: 4. The CDR3 length is 14 residues. The CDR3 loop is CASSRQGGNEKLFF. DNA for the CDR3: TGCGCCAGCAGCCGACAGGGCGGTAATGAAAAACTGTTTTTT.

The chain carries TRBV4-3 and TRBJ2-7; the match to TRBD1 covers 11 bases. CDR3 length equals 15 residues. The J segment lost 5 bases and the V segment lost 0 bases, leaving 3 bases of the junction unmatched. Per the germline V gene, CDR1 is LGHNA and CDR2 is YSLEER. In DNA, the CDR3 is TGCGCCAGCAGCCAAGATTGGACAGGGGGCAACGAGCAGTACTTC. Its translation is CASSQDWTGGNEQYF.

There are a few counts of this clonotype. This rearrangement joins TRBV29-1 to TRBJ1-2; tentative D call: TRBD1 (6 bases). This CDR3 region has 11 residues. The V end was cut by 5 bases, the J end by 7 bases, with 11 bases between. From germline, CDR1 is SQVTM and CDR2 ANQGSEA. CDR3: CSVLQGVGYTF. The CDR3 coding sequence is TGCAGCGTTTTACAGGGTGTTGGCTACACCTTC.

The chain couples TRBV7-2 to TRBJ1-1; 8 nucleotides align to TRBD1. This CDR3 is 14 amino acids long. Germline V lookup: CDR1 SGHTA, CDR2 FQGNSA. Trimming cost V 2 bases and J 5 bases; bases outside gene matches: 4. The CDR3 loop reads CASSLQGARTEAFF. CDR3 DNA sequence: TGTGCCAGCAGCTTACAGGGGGCTAGGACTGAAGCTTTCTTT.

The CDR3 reads CASSPPTQTGGPYGYTF. The CDR3 DNA sequence: TGTGCCAGCAGCCCCCCAACCCAGACAGGGGGCCCATATGGCTACACCTTC. The chain carries TRBV7-8 and TRBJ1-2; 10 bases agree with TRBD1. The CDR3 loop spans 17 amino acids. The germline CDR1 and CDR2 sequences are SGHVS and FQNEAQ. J was trimmed by 5 bases and V by 5 bases; bases with no gene match: 14.

In this sample, this clonotype turned up many times. The V call is TRBV6-6, the J call TRBJ2-7, with TRBD1 as a possible D gene (5 bases). The germline V and J ends were trimmed by 6 bases and 4 bases, with 13 bases remaining between them. CDR3 length: 13 residues. CDR1 MNHNY and CDR2 SVGAGI come from the germline V gene (reference sequence). In DNA, the CDR3 is TGTGCCAGCAGCTACGATAGGGGATACGAGCAGTACTTC. As protein: CASSYDRGYEQYF.

This clonotype was found many times. The V gene is TRBV12-3 or TRBV12-4, the J gene TRBJ2-7; 8 bases are a match to TRBD1. V lost 3 bases to trimming and J lost 2 bases; unmatched junction nucleotides: 6. This CDR3 spans 15 amino acids. CDR3 protein: CASSFIGQGPYEQYF. Written as DNA, the CDR3 is TGTGCCAGCAGTTTCATTGGACAGGGCCCCTACGAGCAGTACTTC.

This chain links TRBV4-3 with TRBJ2-5; TRBD2 might be the D (6 bases). The CDR3 totals 15 residues. CDR1 LGHNA and CDR2 YSLEER come from the germline V gene. V lost 1 base and J 2 bases, leaving 11 bases between the germline ends. CDR3 in amino acids: CASSQAGEGQETQYF. The DNA of the CDR3 is TGCGCCAGCAGCCAAGCGGGAGAGGGTCAAGAGACCCAGTACTTC.

This clonotype was counted between two and nine times. One base away lies a much larger clone, so this may be a sequencing read error. The chain has TRBV2 and TRBJ2-7; 9 bases are a match to TRBD1. The ends lost 6 bases at V and 1 base at J; junction bases unmatched: 4. Per germline, CDR1 SNHLY and CDR2 FYNNEI. The CDR3 has 14 residues. CDR3 coding DNA: TGTGCCAGCAGAACCGGACAGGGGTCCTACGAGCAGTACTTC. This codes for CASRTGQGSYEQYF.

A few counts support this clonotype. CDR3 region: CASSESGWGRRNYTF. CDR3 bases: TGTGCCAGCAGTGAGTCCGGGTGGGGGAGACGGAACTACACCTTC. This rearrangement joins TRBV6-4 to TRBJ1-2; D is possibly TRBD1 (5 bases). The CDR3 is made up of 15 amino acids. Deletions cut 3 bases from V and 10 bases from J, with 21 bases between. Germline-derived CDR1 and CDR2 are MRHNA and SNTAGT.

This clonotype was picked up one time. The CDR3 bases are TGTGCCAGCAGTCACAGGGGTGGGGCCAACGTCCTGACTTTC. It specifies CASSHRGGANVLTF. The V gene is TRBV12-3 or TRBV12-4, the J gene TRBJ2-6, with TRBD1 matching over 7 bases. V shed 5 bases, J shed 3 bases, and the junction held 1 base outside the gene matches. The CDR3 contains 14 residues.

This clonotype was seen a handful of times. The chain recombines TRBV29-1 with TRBJ2-1; D possibly matches TRBD1 or TRBD2 (5 bases each). V dropped 7 bases and J dropped 3 bases, with 13 bases sitting between them. Germline V gives CDR1 SQVTM, CDR2 ANQGSEA. The CDR3 has 13 residues. The CDR3 DNA is TGCAGCGCCGGGACGGCTTACTACAATGAGCAGTTCTTC. This encodes CSAGTAYYNEQFF.

This clonotype was found a few times. The chain employs TRBV24-1 and TRBJ2-2; D ambiguous. From germline, CDR1 is KGHDR and CDR2 SFDVKD. The CDR3 length is 17 residues. The V and J ends lost 5 bases and 0 bases respectively, with 15 bases between them. For the CDR3, the DNA is TGTGCCACCAGTGCTGACCCGGGCAAGACGAACACCGGGGAGCTGTTTTTT. Its protein product is CATSADPGKTNTGELFF.

This chain links TRBV2 with TRBJ1-5; D possibly corresponds to TRBD1 (5 bases). V was trimmed by 7 bases and J by 4 bases, leaving 14 bases between them. The CDR3 extends over 14 amino acids. CDR1 SNHLY and CDR2 FYNNEI come from the germline V gene. The CDR3 sequence: CASKWGTTNQPQHF. CDR3 bases: TGTGCCAGCAAATGGGGGACTACAAATCAGCCCCAGCATTTT.

This clonotype was counted between two and nine times. The gene calls are TRBV4-1 and TRBJ2-1, with D possibly TRBD2 on 7 matching bases. This CDR3 is built from 14 residues. The germline gives CDR1 MGHRA, CDR2 YSYEKL. V lost 0 bases and J 9 bases, leaving 12 bases between the germline ends. The CDR3, as DNA: TGCGCCAGCAGCCAAGAAAGGGGGGGACGTGAGCAGTTCTTC. Its translation: CASSQERGGREQFF.

This clonotype was detected only a few times. This sequence joins TRBV12-3 or TRBV12-4 and TRBJ2-1; TRBD2 aligns across 8 bases. After removal of 6 bases from V and 5 bases from J, the junction contained 3 bases not matched to a gene. This CDR3 contains 13 residues. The CDR3, as DNA: TGTGCCAGCAGACGGGGGGGGGACAATGAGCAGTTCTTC. It codes for CASRRGGDNEQFF.